This T cell receptor beta chain derives from a study of beta chain features in type 1 diabetes. Regarding the study as a whole: Moderate but significant shortening of TCRB CDR3s was recorded in all four CD4+ subsets from Type 1 diabetes patients. Short templates might get an advantage during PCR, and this would be equal in patients and controls.

Investigators reverse transcribed all isolated RNA, so they sequenced expressed TCRB transcripts. Assay used: immunoSEQ multiplex PCR; TCRdb lists only in-frame clones, some missing. Here the sample spans over 200,000 clones, under 13% being singletons. In its sample, this clone was seen a few times. Its antigen is still unknown. The CDR3 is 14 amino acids. From germline, CDR1 is LGHNA and CDR2 YNFKEQ. The V end was cut by 0 bases, the J end by 2 bases, with 7 bases between. The sequenced sample was naive CD4+ T cells from blood. This clonotype was sampled from a young man with type 1 diabetes. The chain recombines TRBV4-2 with TRBJ1-2; unclear D gene. As DNA, the CDR3 is TGTGCCAGCAGCCAAGATCACAGCAACTATGGCTACACCTTC. It translates to CASSQDHSNYGYTF.